The rows below give T cell receptor beta chains drawn from one sample of a study of blood T cell repertoires in COVID-19. Method: immunoSEQ multiplex PCR; TCRdb's copy keeps in-frame clones and lacks some. The table shows 300,000 to 450,000 clones, with 87% occurring only once. Sequences were obtained from PBMCs or T cells enriched from blood (not recorded which). The source is a man aged 35 to 55 in a cohort exposed to, infected with or recovered from COVID-19 (not recorded which). Both conserved end residues are trimmed from each CDR3.

CDR3 length,V gene,CDR3 protein
13,TRBV27,ASRPPGMGLRKLF
12,TRBV7-9,ASSHRPANYGYT
11,TRBV30,AWSVQGADTQY
12,TRBV12-5,ASGLTGGRTEAF
12,TRBV10-3,AISLGTEQETQY
14,TRBV30,AWRTMGLAGVDEQY
11,TRBV6-5,ASSYGRLYEQY
12,TRBV10-3,AIRTSANPDEQF
12,TRBV6-5,ASSYRGRGEKLF
11,TRBV5-6,ASSPGTTYEQY
15,TRBV4-2,ASSQDRQTSLYNEQF